This T cell receptor beta chain appears in the sequencing data of a study of cytomegalovirus exposure and HLA in healthy donors. Whole-study results and caveats: Rarity marked most TCR sequences, yet some public TCRs occurred in many donors.

The study ran its PCR with 60 Vbeta and 13 Jbeta primers. Here immunoSEQ multiplex PCR was the method, and the copy in TCRdb shows in-frame clones only, minus some. Here the sample spans over 85,000 clones, roughly four fifths being singletons. Germline lookup yields CDR1 MNHEY and CDR2 SVGAGI. The CDR3 length is 14 residues. Trimming cost V 6 bases and J 6 bases; bases outside gene matches: 6. This clone was found once. Its antigen is not known. The source material was PBMCs. The sequence came from a female donor in good health and CMV-seronegative. J is TRBJ2-1 and V is TRBV6-5; TRBD1 agrees at 9 bases. The CDR3 here is CASRAGTGRNEQFF. The CDR3 bases are TGTGCCAGCAGAGCCGGGACAGGGCGCAATGAGCAGTTCTTC.